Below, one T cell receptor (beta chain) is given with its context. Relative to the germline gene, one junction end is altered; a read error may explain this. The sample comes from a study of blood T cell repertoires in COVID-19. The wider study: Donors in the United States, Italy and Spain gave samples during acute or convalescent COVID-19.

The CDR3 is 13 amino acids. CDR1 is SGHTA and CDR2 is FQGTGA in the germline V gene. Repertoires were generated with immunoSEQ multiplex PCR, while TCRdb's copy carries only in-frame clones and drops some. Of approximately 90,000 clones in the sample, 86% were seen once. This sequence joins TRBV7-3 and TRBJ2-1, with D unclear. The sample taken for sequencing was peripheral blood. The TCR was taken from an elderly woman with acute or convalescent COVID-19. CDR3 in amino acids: CASSLTAYNEQFF. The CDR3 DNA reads TGTGCCAGCAGCCTAACCGCCTACAATGAGCAGTTCTTC.